The subject of this entry is one T cell receptor beta chain. No antigen is known for it. These data are taken from a study of early stage breast cancer tumors. Study-wide points: Commonly generated sequences made up most enriched TCRB sequences shared between patients.

Assay used: immunoSEQ multiplex PCR; TCRdb lists only in-frame clones, some missing. Found here are 45,000 to 60,000 clones, under 95% of them singletons; the top ten hold less than 5%. The CDR3 covers 15 residues. The germline CDR1 and CDR2 sequences are WSHSY and SAAADI. J lost 3 bases, V lost 0 bases, and 5 bases had no gene match. Sample: blood. The gene calls are TRBV10-2 and TRBJ2-7; TRBD2 aligns across 7 bases. The receptor was isolated from a person aged 70 to 79 with breast cancer. As DNA, the CDR3 is TGCGCCAGCAGTGAGTCCAGCGGGGTCATCTACGAGCAGTACTTC. This encodes CASSESSGVIYEQYF.